The rows below give T cell receptor beta chains drawn from one sample of a study of blood T cell repertoires in COVID-19. Profiled with immunoSEQ multiplex PCR; TCRdb holds only in-frame clones, not every one. This sample has approximately 92,000 clones, with 86% found just once. Sequencing was carried out using peripheral blood. The receptors stem from a woman in her fifties or sixties in a cohort sampled during active or convalescent COVID-19. The CDR3 runs from the conserved cysteine through the conserved F or W. D genes are given only for firm matches.

j_call | d_call | v_call | cdr3_aa
TRBJ1-4 | TRBD1 | TRBV5-1 | CASSLAPGTGRSNEKLFF
TRBJ2-5 | TRBD1 | TRBV4-1 | CASSQDGTAQETQYF
TRBJ2-1 | NA | TRBV5-1 | CASRVEGRSEQFF
TRBJ2-1 | TRBD1 | TRBV15 | CATSRAPGTGVNNEQFF
TRBJ1-6 | TRBD1 | TRBV2 | CASSVTGEENSPLHF
TRBJ2-2 | NA | TRBV6-5 | CASQDYPNTGELFF
TRBJ2-7 | NA | TRBV5-1 | CASSLDLTSSYEQYF
TRBJ2-1 | TRBD2 | TRBV18 | CASSPFLAGEQYNEQFF
TRBJ1-2 | NA | TRBV5-5 | CASSLREGPNYGYTF
TRBJ2-3 | NA | TRBV9 | CASSAGLSTDTQYF
TRBJ1-4 | TRBD1 | TRBV30 | CAWSGTGLGEKLFF
TRBJ1-1 | NA | TRBV3-1/TRBV3-2 | CASSQAARPPRAFF
TRBJ2-2 | NA | TRBV7-9 | CASSPGVVGTGELFF
TRBJ2-7 | NA | TRBV11-2 | CASSVGLRGEQYF
TRBJ2-2 | NA | TRBV3-1/TRBV3-2 | CASSQDRQVGTGELFF
TRBJ1-2 | NA | TRBV12-3/TRBV12-4 | CASSAPGYGYTF
TRBJ2-7 | TRBD1 | TRBV5-1 | CASSATAGQGSEQYF
TRBJ1-2 | TRBD1 | TRBV4-1 | CASSQEGTENYGYTF
TRBJ2-5 | TRBD2 | TRBV3-1/TRBV3-2 | CASSPGTSGGGTQYF
TRBJ1-6 | TRBD1 | TRBV4-1 | CASSHAGRGQDSPLHF
TRBJ1-5 | NA | TRBV25-1 | CAPRGRRNQPQHF
TRBJ1-1 | TRBD1 | TRBV6-5 | CASSYSGDRNTEAFF
TRBJ1-5 | NA | TRBV19 | CASSFAIGAWQPQHF
TRBJ2-1 | TRBD2 | TRBV10-1 | CASSESLTSAYNEQFF
TRBJ2-5 | NA | TRBV21-1 | CASSDPPSGRLQETQYF
TRBJ1-3 | NA | TRBV5-1 | CASRVGHGNTIYF
TRBJ1-1 | TRBD1 | TRBV6-1 | CASSEQQGVYTEAFF
TRBJ2-5 | TRBD2 | TRBV3-1/TRBV3-2 | CASSQLAGGGGTQYF
TRBJ2-4 | TRBD2 | TRBV10-3 | CAISNGLAGGLAKNIQYF
TRBJ1-1 | NA | TRBV29-1 | CSAERGNTEAFF
TRBJ2-3 | TRBD2 | TRBV10-2 | CASSVLAGGHLTDTQYF
TRBJ1-1 | TRBD1 | TRBV18 | CASSPVRNRGRNTEAFF
TRBJ2-1 | TRBD2 | TRBV7-9 | CASSPRGTSGRASYNEQFF
TRBJ2-7 | NA | TRBV9 | CASSVTGNYEQYF
TRBJ1-2 | TRBD1 | TRBV27 | CASRQDRGGYGYTF
TRBJ1-2 | TRBD1 | TRBV6-6 | CASSSRQGVYGYTF
TRBJ2-3 | TRBD2 | TRBV9 | CASSVDRGADTQYF
TRBJ1-4 | NA | TRBV4-1 | CASSQGHSRTTNEKLFF
TRBJ2-6 | NA | TRBV18 | CASSVAEFNSGANVLTF
TRBJ2-7 | NA | TRBV2 | CASSLGQKDYEQYF